The T cell receptor beta chain described here comes from a study of regulatory T cells in long-lasting Graves disease. The CDR3 consists of 15 residues. With V trimmed by 1 base and J by 3 bases, 4 bases remained unmatched. Germline CDR1 reads LNHNV; CDR2 reads YYDKDF (reference sequence). This clonotype was seen ten or more times. Antigen specificity is unknown. Time point defined: newly diagnosed GD, antithyroid drugs for less than 3 months. The TCR library was made from RNA that had been extracted from PBMCs in TRIzol. TCR beta libraries were built with iRepertoire HTBI primers and Arm-PCR of CDR3 regions. TCRdb ran MiXCR on the multiplex PCR reads and lists one entry per CDR3 protein. The data hold 350,000 to 500,000 distinct CDR3 sequences, with about a sixth observed a single time. General observations from the study: A reduction in accuracy may have resulted from the small sample size.

The data were also submitted as part of a second study, on T cells in Graves' hyperthyroidism and ophthalmopathy. According to that study: The authors deemed Graves' hyperthyroidism stable absent ophthalmopathy progression within 18 months.

This sequence joins TRBV15 and TRBJ2-7, with 9 bases aligning to TRBD2. The sequence was collected from a woman under 30 with Graves disease. Sequenced material: peripheral blood mononuclear cells (PBMCs), taken at new diagnosis, from a patient treated with antithyroid drugs. CDR3 DNA: TGTGCCACCAGCAGAGTAGCGGGAGAAGGCTACGAGCAGTACTTC. Residues: CATSRVAGEGYEQYF.